The present T cell receptor delta chain was sequenced within a study of Vδ1+ human thymocytes. The germline CDR1 and CDR2 sequences are GEAIGNYY and EKD. The CDR3 is 14 residues long. The ends lost 5 bases at V and 1 base at J; junction bases unmatched: 6. Broader study findings: In the thymus, TRG and TRD repertoires looked highly polyclonal with Gaussian CDR3 lengths. Bulk data may be misread because of unexpected Vdelta2 sequences. Around 20% of thymic delta-chain sequences were Vdelta2, with few Vdelta3, unlike blood Vdelta1+ controls.

This clone has just a few counts. The antigen is undetermined. After alphabeta T cell depletion, CD3+ Vdelta1+ Vdelta2- thymocytes were sorted. Vdelta1+ thymocyte sorts reached between about 97% and 99.6% purity. The template was reverse-transcribed extracted RNA. CDR3 amplicons came from multiplex PCR with pooled V-gene forward and constant-region reverse primers. TCRdb re-analyzed the multiplex PCR reads via CATT. The data contain more than 50,000 delta-chain clones, 15% of them singletons. What was sequenced was Vdelta1+ gamma-delta thymocytes from the thymus. Described subset: FACS-sorted CD3+ TCRalphabeta- TCRVdelta1+ TCRVdelta2- thymocytes. The sequence was collected from a boy younger than two who had congenital heart surgery. J is TRDJ1 and V is TRDV2, with 7 bases lining up with TRDD3. The CDR3 nucleotides read TGTGCCTGTGCGTGGGGGGATTTCACCGATAAACTCATCTTT. Translated: CACAWGDFTDKLIF.